This TCR beta chain was profiled in a study of cytomegalovirus exposure and HLA in healthy donors. As for this clone: The target antigen is unknown.

Use of 60 Vbeta and 13 Jbeta primers characterized the PCR. Libraries were prepared by immunoSEQ multiplex PCR; TCRdb keeps only in-frame clonotypes and omits some of them. This table holds about 150,000 clones, 75% to 80% found once. Study-level results: A later analysis linked 15,000 to 20,000 TCR beta sequences to HLA alleles at 0.05 false discovery rate. One variant, a missense change in DCLRE1C, was linked in a later analysis to TCR beta V- and J-gene trimming. As a later analysis showed, several of the most significant clusters appeared to be linked to common viral pathogens.

This clonotype was sampled from a woman aged 25 to 45 in good health and CMV-seronegative. The sample was PBMCs.

The CDR3 region is CASSLGGQGSYEQYF. The CDR3 DNA is TGTGCCAGCAGCTTGGGAGGACAGGGATCCTACGAGCAGTACTTC. This chain uses TRBV5-4 with TRBJ2-5; TRBD1 matches 8 bases. The J call is uncertain, as TRBJ2-7 better fits the DNA end. Germline values: CDR1 SGHNT, CDR2 YYREEE (reference sequence). This CDR3 region has 15 residues.